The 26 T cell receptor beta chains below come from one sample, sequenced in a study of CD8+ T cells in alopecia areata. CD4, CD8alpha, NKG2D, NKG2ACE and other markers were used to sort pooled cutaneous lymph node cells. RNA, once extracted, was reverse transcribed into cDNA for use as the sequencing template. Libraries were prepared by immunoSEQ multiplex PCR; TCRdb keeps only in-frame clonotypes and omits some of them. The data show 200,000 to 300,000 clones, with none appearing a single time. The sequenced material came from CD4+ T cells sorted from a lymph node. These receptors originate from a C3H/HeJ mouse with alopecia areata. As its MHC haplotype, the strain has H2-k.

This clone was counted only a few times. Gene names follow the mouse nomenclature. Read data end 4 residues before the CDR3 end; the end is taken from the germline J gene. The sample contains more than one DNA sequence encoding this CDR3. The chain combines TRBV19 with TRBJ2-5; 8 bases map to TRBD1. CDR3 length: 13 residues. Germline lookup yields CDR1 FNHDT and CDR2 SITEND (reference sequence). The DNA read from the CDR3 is TGTGCCAGCAGTATACAGGGGGCCGAC. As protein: CASSIQGAD. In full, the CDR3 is CASSIQGADTQYF. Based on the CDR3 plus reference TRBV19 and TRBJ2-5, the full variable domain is GGIITQTPKFLIGQEGQKLTLKCQQNFNHDTMYWYRQDSGKGLRLIYYSITENDLQKGDLSEGYDASREKKSSFSLTVTSAQKNEMAVFLCASSIQGADTQYFGPGTRLLVL.

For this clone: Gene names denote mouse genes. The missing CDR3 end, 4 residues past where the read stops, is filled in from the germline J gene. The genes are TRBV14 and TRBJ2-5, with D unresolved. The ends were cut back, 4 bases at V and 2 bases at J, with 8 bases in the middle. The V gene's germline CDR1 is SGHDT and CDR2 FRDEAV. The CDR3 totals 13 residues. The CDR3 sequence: CASSHSTQDTQYF. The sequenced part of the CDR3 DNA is TGTGCCAGCAGTCACAGCACCCAAGAC.

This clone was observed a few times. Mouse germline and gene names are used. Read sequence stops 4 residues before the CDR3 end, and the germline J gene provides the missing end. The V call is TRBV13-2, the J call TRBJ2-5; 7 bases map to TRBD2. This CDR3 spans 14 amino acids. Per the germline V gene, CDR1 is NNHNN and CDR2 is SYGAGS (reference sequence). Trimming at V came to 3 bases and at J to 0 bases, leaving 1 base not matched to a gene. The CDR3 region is CASGVGGNQDTQYF. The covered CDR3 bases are TGTGCCAGCGGTGTGGGGGGAAACCAAGAC.

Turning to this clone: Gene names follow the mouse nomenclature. The sequenced CDR3 bases are TGTGCTAGCAGTAAGGACTGGGGGGGCAATAGTCAAAAC. It translates to CASSKDWGGNSQN. The CDR3 reads in full as CASSKDWGGNSQNTLYF. The chain has TRBV17 and TRBJ2-4; 13 bases match TRBD2. From the germline J gene comes the end of the CDR3, since the read stops 4 residues before it. CDR1 MNHDT and CDR2 YYDKIL come from the germline V gene. V was pared by 4 bases and J by 0 bases, with 4 bases of the junction left unmatched. The CDR3 contains 17 residues. Supplemented by reference TRBV17 and TRBJ2-4, the full variable domain reads DTTVKQNPRYKLARVGKPVNLICSQTMNHDTMYWYQKKPNQAPKLLLFYYDKILNREADTFEKFQSSRPNNSFCSLYIGSAGLEYSAMYLCASSKDWGGNSQNTLYFGAGTRLSVL.

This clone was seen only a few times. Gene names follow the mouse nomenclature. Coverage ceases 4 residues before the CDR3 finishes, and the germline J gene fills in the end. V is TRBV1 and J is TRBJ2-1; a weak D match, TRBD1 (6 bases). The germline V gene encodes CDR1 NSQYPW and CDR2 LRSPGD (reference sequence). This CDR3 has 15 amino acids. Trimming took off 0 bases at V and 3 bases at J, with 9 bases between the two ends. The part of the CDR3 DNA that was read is TGCACCTGCAGTGCAGAAGGGACAACCTATGCT. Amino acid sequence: CTCSAEGTTYA. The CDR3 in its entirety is CTCSAEGTTYAEQFF.

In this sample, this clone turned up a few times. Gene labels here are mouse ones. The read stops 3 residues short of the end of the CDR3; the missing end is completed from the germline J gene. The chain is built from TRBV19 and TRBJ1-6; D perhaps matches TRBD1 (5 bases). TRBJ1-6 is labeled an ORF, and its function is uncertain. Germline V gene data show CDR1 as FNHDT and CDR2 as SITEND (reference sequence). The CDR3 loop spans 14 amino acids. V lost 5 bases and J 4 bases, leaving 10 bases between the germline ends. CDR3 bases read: TGTGCCAGCAGCCGACAGTTTTATAATTCGCCC. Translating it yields CASSRQFYNSP. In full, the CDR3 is CASSRQFYNSPLYF.

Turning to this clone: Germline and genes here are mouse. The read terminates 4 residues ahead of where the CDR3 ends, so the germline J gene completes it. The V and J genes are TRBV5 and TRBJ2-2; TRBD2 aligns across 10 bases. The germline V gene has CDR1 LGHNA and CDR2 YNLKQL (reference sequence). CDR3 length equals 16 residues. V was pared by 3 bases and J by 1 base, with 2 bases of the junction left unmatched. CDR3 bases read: TGTGCCAGCAGCCACCACTGGGGGGGAAACACCGGG. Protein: CASSHHWGGNTG. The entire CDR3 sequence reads CASSHHWGGNTGQLYF.

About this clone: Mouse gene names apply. The part of the CDR3 DNA that was read is TGTGCTAGCGCCCAGGGAAACTATGCT. This translates into CASAQGNYA. The whole CDR3 sequence is CASAQGNYAEQFF. This chain joins TRBV29 and TRBJ2-1; D might be TRBD1 (5 bases). The CDR3 end is not reached by the read, which stops 4 residues before it; the germline J gene fills it in. Trimming shortened V by 8 bases and J by 1 base, and 9 bases separated the two germline ends. The CDR3 contains 13 residues. Germline assignment: CDR1 MSHET and CDR2 SYDVDS.

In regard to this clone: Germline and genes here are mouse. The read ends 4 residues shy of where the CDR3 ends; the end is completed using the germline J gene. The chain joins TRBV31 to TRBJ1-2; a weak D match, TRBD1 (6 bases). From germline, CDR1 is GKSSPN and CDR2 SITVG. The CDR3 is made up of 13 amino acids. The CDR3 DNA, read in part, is TGTGCCTGGAGTCTTCTGGGGGGGCTC. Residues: CAWSLLGGL. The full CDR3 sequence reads CAWSLLGGLDYTF.

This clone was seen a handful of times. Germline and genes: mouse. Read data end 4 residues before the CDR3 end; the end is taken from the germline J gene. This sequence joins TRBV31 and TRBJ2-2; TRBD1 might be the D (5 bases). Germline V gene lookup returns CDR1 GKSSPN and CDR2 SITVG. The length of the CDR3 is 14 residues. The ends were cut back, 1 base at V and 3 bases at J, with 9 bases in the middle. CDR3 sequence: CAWSRRGDTGQLYF. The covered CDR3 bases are TGTGCCTGGAGTCGAAGGGGAGACACCGGG.

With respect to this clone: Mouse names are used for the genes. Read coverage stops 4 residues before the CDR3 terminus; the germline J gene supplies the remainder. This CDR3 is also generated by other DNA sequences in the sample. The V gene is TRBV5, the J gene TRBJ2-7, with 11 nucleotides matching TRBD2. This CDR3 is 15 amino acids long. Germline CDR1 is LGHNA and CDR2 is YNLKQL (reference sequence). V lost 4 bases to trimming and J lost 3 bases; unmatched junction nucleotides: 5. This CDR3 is CASSLSGTGGYEQYF. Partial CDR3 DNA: TGTGCCAGCAGCCTCTCCGGGACTGGGGGCTAT.

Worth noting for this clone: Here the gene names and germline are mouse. The part of the CDR3 DNA that was read is TGTGCCAGCAGTTGGGACTCAAACACCGGG. As protein: CASSWDSNTG. The entire CDR3 is CASSWDSNTGQLYF. V is TRBV13-1 and J is TRBJ2-2; possibly TRBD2 for D (6 bases). The observed sequence ends 4 residues before the CDR3 terminus, with the missing tail filled in from the germline J gene. Germline V gives CDR1 NSHNY, CDR2 SYGAGN. Trimming removed 4 bases at V and 0 bases at J, with 7 bases between. This CDR3 spans 14 amino acids.

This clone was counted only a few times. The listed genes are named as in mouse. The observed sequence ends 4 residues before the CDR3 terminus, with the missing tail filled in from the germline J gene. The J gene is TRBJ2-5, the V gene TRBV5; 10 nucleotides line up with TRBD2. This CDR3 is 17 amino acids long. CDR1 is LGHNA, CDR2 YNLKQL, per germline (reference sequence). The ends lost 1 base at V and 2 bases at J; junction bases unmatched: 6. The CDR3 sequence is CASSQVGLGGLQDTQYF. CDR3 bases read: TGTGCCAGCAGCCAAGTCGGGCTGGGGGGGCTCCAAGAC.

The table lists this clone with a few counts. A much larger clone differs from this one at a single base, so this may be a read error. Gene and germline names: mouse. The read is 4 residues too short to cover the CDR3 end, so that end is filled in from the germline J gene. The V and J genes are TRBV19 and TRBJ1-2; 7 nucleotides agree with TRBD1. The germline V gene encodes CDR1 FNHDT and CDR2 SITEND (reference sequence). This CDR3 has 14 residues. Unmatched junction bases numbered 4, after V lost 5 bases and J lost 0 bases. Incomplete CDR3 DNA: TGTGCCAGCAGCTTGACAGGGACAAACTCC. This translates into CASSLTGTNS. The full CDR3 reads CASSLTGTNSDYTF.

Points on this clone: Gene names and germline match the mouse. CDR3 loop: CASSIEDRSAETLYF. The CDR3 DNA, read in part, is TGTGCCAGCAGTATAGAGGACAGGAGTGCAGAA. The chain carries TRBV19 and TRBJ2-3, with TRBD1 matching over 7 bases. The read stops 4 residues short of the end of the CDR3; the missing end is completed from the germline J gene. J lost 0 bases, V lost 0 bases, and 1 base had no gene match. From germline, CDR1 is FNHDT and CDR2 SITEND (reference sequence). The CDR3 loop spans 15 amino acids. Full variable domain (missing parts from reference TRBV19 and TRBJ2-3): GGIITQTPKFLIGQEGQKLTLKCQQNFNHDTMYWYRQDSGKGLRLIYYSITENDLQKGDLSEGYDASREKKSSFSLTVTSAQKNEMAVFLCASSIEDRSAETLYFGSGTRLTVL.

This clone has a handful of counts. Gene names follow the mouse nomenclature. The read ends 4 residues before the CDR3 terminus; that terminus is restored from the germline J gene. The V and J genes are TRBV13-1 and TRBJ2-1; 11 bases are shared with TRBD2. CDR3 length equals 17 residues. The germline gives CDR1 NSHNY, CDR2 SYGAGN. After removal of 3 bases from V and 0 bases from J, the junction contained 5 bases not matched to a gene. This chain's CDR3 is CASSAGLGGFNYAEQFF. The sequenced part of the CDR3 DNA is TGTGCCAGCAGTGCAGGACTGGGGGGTTTTAACTATGCT.

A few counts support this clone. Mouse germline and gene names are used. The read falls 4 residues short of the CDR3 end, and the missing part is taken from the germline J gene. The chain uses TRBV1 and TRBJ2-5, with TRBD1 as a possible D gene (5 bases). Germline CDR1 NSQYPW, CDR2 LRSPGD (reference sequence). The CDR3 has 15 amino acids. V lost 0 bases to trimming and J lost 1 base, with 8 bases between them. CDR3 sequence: CTCSADGQHQDTQYF. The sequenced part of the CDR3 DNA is TGCACCTGCAGTGCAGATGGACAACACCAAGAC.

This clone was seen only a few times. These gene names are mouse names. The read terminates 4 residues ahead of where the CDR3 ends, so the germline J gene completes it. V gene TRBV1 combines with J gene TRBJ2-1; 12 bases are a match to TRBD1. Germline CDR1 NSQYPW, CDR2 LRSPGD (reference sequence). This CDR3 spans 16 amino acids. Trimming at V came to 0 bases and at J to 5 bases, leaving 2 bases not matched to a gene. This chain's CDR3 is CTCSADGTGGDAEQFF. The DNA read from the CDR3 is TGCACCTGCAGTGCAGACGGGACAGGGGGCGATGCT.

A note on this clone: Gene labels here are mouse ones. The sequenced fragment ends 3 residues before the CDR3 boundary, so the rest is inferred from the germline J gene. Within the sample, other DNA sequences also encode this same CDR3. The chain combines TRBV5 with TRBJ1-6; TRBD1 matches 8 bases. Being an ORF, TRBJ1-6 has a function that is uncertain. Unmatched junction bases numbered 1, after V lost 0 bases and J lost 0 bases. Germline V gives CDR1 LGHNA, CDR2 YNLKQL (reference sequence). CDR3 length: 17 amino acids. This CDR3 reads CASSQEGTGSYNSPLYF. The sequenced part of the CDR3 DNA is TGTGCCAGCAGCCAAGAAGGGACAGGTTCCTATAATTCGCCC.

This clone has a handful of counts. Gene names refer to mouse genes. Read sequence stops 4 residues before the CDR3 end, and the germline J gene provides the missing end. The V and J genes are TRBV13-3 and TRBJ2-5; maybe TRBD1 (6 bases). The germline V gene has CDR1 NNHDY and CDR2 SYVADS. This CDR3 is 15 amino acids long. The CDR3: CASSDLAGVGDTQYF. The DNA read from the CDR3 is TGTGCCAGCAGTGACCTAGCAGGGGTGGGGGAC. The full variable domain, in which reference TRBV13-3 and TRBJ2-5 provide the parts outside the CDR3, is EAAVTQSPRSKVAVTGGKVTLSCHQTNNHDYMYWYRQDTGHGLRLIHYSYVADSTEKGDIPDGYKASRPSQENFSLILELASLSQTAVYFCASSDLAGVGDTQYFGPGTRLLVL.

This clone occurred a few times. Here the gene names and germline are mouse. The sequenced part of the CDR3 DNA is TGTGCCAGCAGGCCGGGACTGGGGGCTAGTCAAAAC. Translating it yields CASRPGLGASQN. The CDR3 reads in full as CASRPGLGASQNTLYF. The J gene is TRBJ2-4, the V gene TRBV13-1; TRBD2 matches at 11 bases. The read stops 4 residues short of the end of the CDR3; the missing end is completed from the germline J gene. The ends lost 5 bases at V and 0 bases at J; junction bases unmatched: 5. Germline V gene lookup returns CDR1 NSHNY and CDR2 SYGAGN. The CDR3 runs 16 residues.

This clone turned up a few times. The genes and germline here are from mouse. The sequenced part of the CDR3 DNA is TGTGCCAGCAGCTGGGGCTAT. It codes for CASSWGY. Given in full, the CDR3 is CASSWGYEQYF. The genes are TRBV13-3 and TRBJ2-7, with D perhaps TRBD2 (6 bases). The sequence runs out 4 residues before the end of the CDR3; the remainder is reconstructed from the germline J gene. V lost 5 bases and J 3 bases, leaving 6 bases between the germline ends. This CDR3 comprises 11 residues. Germline CDR1 and CDR2: NNHDY and SYVADS.

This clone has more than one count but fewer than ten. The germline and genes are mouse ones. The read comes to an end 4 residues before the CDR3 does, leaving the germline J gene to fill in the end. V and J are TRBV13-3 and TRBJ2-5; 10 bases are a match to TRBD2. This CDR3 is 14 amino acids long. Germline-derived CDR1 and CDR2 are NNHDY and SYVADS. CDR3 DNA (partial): TGTGCCAGCAGTGATGGCTGGGGGGGCGAC. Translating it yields CASSDGWGGD. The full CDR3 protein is CASSDGWGGDTQYF. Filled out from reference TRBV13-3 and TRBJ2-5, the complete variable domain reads EAAVTQSPRSKVAVTGGKVTLSCHQTNNHDYMYWYRQDTGHGLRLIHYSYVADSTEKGDIPDGYKASRPSQENFSLILELASLSQTAVYFCASSDGWGGDTQYFGPGTRLLVL.

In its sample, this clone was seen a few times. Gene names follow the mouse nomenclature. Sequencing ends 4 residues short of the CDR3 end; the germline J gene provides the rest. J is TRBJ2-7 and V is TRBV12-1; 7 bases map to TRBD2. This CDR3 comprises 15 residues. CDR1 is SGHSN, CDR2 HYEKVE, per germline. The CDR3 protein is CASSPTGGGFYEQYF. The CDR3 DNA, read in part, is TGTGCCAGCTCTCCGACGGGGGGGGGTTTTTAT.

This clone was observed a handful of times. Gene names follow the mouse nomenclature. The CDR3 DNA, read in part, is TGCACCTGCAGTGGTAGGGACACCGGG. As protein: CTCSGRDTG. The CDR3 in full is CTCSGRDTGQLYF. The chain employs TRBV1 and TRBJ2-2, with D unresolved. The sequenced fragment ends 4 residues before the CDR3 boundary, so the rest is inferred from the germline J gene. The CDR3 extends over 13 amino acids. Per germline, CDR1 NSQYPW and CDR2 LRSPGD (reference sequence). Trimming removed 4 bases at V and 3 bases at J, with 6 bases between.

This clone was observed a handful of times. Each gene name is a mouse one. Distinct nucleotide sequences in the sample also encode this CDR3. Here the CDR3 reads CTCSAARVGAETLYF. CDR3 bases read: TGCACCTGCAGTGCAGCCAGGGTTGGTGCAGAA. The rearrangement uses TRBV1 and TRBJ2-3, with D maybe TRBD1 (5 bases). The read terminates 4 residues ahead of where the CDR3 ends, so the germline J gene completes it. V was clipped by 1 base and J by 1 base, with 9 bases between them. Germline V gene lookup returns CDR1 NSQYPW and CDR2 LRSPGD (reference sequence). The CDR3 totals 15 residues.